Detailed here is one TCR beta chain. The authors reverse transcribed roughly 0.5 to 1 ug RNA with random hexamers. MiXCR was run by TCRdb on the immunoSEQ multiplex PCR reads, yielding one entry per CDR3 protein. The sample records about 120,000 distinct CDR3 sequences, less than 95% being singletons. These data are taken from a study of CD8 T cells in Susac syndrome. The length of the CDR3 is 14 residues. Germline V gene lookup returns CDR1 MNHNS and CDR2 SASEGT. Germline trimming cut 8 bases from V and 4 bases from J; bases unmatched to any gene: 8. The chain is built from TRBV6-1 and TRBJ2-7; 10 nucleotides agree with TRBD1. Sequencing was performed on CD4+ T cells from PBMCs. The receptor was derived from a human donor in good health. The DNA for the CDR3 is TGTGCCAGCTGGTCCGGGACAGGGGTTTACGAGCAGTACTTC. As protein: CASWSGTGVYEQYF.